Listed below are T cell receptor beta chains from one sample, sequenced in a study of blood T cell repertoires in COVID-19. Generated by immunoSEQ multiplex PCR, the TCRdb table keeps only in-frame clones and is missing some. The data contain roughly 95,000 clones, approximately 82% of them singletons. The source material was peripheral blood. The receptor set was obtained from a man in his sixties with acute or convalescent COVID-19. Both conserved end residues are part of each CDR3. A D gene is named only where the DNA matches it firmly. Clone sizes are given selectively: once, few, many, or a class where the clone is expanded.

j_call | v_call | clone_size | d_call | cdr3_nt | cdr3_aa
TRBJ1-1 | TRBV6-5 | - | TRBD1 | TGTGCCAGCAGTTACTCGACAGGGGGCACTGAAGCTTTCTTT | CASSYSTGGTEAFF
TRBJ1-1 | TRBV18 | - | - | TGTGCCAGCTCACCATCTGGGACGGGAGAAAAGGAAGCTTTCTTT | CASSPSGTGEKEAFF
TRBJ1-1 | TRBV11-3 | once | - | TGTGCCAGCAGCACCCGAGGGGGTAGGAACACTGAAGCTTTCTTT | CASSTRGGRNTEAFF
TRBJ1-2 | TRBV18 | - | - | TGTGCCAGCTCCGGTCAAGGGGCATATGGCTACACCTTC | CASSGQGAYGYTF
TRBJ2-5 | TRBV19 | - | - | TGTGCCAGTAACTCTCTGGGCGGACGGGGTCAAGAGACCCAGTACTTC | CASNSLGGRGQETQYF
TRBJ2-1 | TRBV7-8 | - | - | TGTGCCAGCAGCTTAAGGGGGTTGATGAGGGAGCAGTTCTTC | CASSLRGLMREQFF
TRBJ2-4 | TRBV4-1 | - | - | TGCGCCAGCAGCCAAGATGAAGAGCGGGTGCGAGCCAAAAACATTCAGTACTTC | CASSQDEERVRAKNIQYF
TRBJ1-2 | TRBV7-9 | - | - | TGTGCCAGCAGTCCTACAGGGTGGGGCTACACCTTC | CASSPTGWGYTF
TRBJ1-2 | TRBV10-2 | - | TRBD1 | TGCGCCAGCGGCTGGGACAGGGGATACACCTTC | CASGWDRGYTF
TRBJ1-2 | TRBV5-4 | few | - | TGTGCCAGCAGTTCCGGGACTACCTATGGCTACACCTTC | CASSSGTTYGYTF
TRBJ1-2 | TRBV18 | - | - | TGTGCCAGCTCACCATCAAATGGCTACACCTTC | CASSPSNGYTF
TRBJ2-1 | TRBV14 | - | TRBD2 | TGTGCCAGCAGCCAGGGCCCTCAGACTAGCGGGGGGTCCCTCTTCGTGATGAATGAGCAGTTCTTC | CASSQGPQTSGGSLFVMNEQFF
TRBJ2-3 | TRBV5-1 | - | - | TGCGCCAGCAGCTTCGGCACAGATACGCAGTATTTT | CASSFGTDTQYF
TRBJ2-1 | TRBV4-1 | - | TRBD2 | TGCGCCAGCAGCCAAGTATTAGCGGGGGGCCGCAATGAGCAGTTCTTC | CASSQVLAGGRNEQFF
TRBJ1-2 | TRBV3-1/TRBV3-2 | once | - | TGTGCCAGCAGCCAAGTCCTCCGGGCAGGGAACTATGGCTACACCTTC | CASSQVLRAGNYGYTF
TRBJ2-7 | TRBV6-2/TRBV6-3 | - | TRBD1 | TGTGCCAGCAGTCTGTGGACAGGGGGTCACGAGCAGTACTTC | CASSLWTGGHEQYF
TRBJ1-2 | TRBV11-3 | - | TRBD1 | TGTGCCAGCAGCTTATTGGACAGGGACGATGGCTACACCTTC | CASSLLDRDDGYTF
TRBJ2-1 | TRBV7-2 | - | - | TGTGCCAGCAGCACCACCGGCGGGGTTACCTACAATGAGCAGTTCTTC | CASSTTGGVTYNEQFF
TRBJ1-1 | TRBV9 | - | - | TGTGCCAGCAGCGTAGATCGAGGGAACACTGAAGCTTTCTTT | CASSVDRGNTEAFF
TRBJ1-1 | TRBV6-6 | once | TRBD1 | TGTGCCAGCACCCTTGACAGGGGGGTAACTGAAGCTTTCTTT | CASTLDRGVTEAFF
TRBJ1-2 | TRBV19 | - | - | TGTGCCAGTAGTACCACAGCCTACTATGGCTACACCTTC | CASSTTAYYGYTF
TRBJ1-2 | TRBV27 | - | TRBD1 | TGTGCCAGCAGTTTATCGGCTCGATCAGGGGGAAGACGGGGCTACACCTTC | CASSLSARSGGRRGYTF
TRBJ1-1 | TRBV29-1 | - | - | TGCAGCATTGTGGACGGGGACACTGAAGCTTTCTTT | CSIVDGDTEAFF
TRBJ2-3 | TRBV6-2/TRBV6-3 | - | TRBD1 | TGTGCCAGCAGTTACTCGACGTATTCGGGACAGGGGGCCTCCGATACGCAGTATTTT | CASSYSTYSGQGASDTQYF
TRBJ2-1 | TRBV30 | - | - | TGTGCCTGGAGTGTCCTACCTTTCCCGGCGGGTGTAAACAATGAGCAGTTCTTC | CAWSVLPFPAGVNNEQFF
TRBJ2-3 | TRBV5-4 | - | TRBD1 | TGTGCCAGCAGTCCGGGACAGGTACCCACAGATACGCAGTATTTT | CASSPGQVPTDTQYF
TRBJ2-1 | TRBV27 | - | TRBD2 | TGTGCCAGCAGTTTAAGGGGCCCAGACGCTAGCGGGGGGAAAGGTGAGCAGTTCTTC | CASSLRGPDASGGKGEQFF
TRBJ2-1 | TRBV10-1 | - | TRBD2 | TGCGCCAGCAGTGGGACTAGCGGTCGTCTCAATGAGCAGTTCTTC | CASSGTSGRLNEQFF
TRBJ2-3 | TRBV7-6 | - | TRBD2 | TGTGCCAGCAGCCAATACCCGCTGGAGCGGGAGAGGGATACGCAGTATTTT | CASSQYPLERERDTQYF
TRBJ2-7 | TRBV23-1 | - | - | TGCGCCAGCACCTCAGACACCTACGAGCAGTACTTC | CASTSDTYEQYF
TRBJ2-3 | TRBV10-3 | - | TRBD2 | TGTGCCATCAGCGACGCGGGAGCCCCTACGCAGTATTTT | CAISDAGAPTQYF
TRBJ2-2 | TRBV27 | - | - | TGTGCCAGCAGCTCAGGGAGGCACACCGGGGAGCTGTTTTTT | CASSSGRHTGELFF
TRBJ1-3 | TRBV30 | - | TRBD1 | TGTGCCTGGAGTGGCCCCCCACCTCGACAGGGGGAAGGAAACACCATATATTTT | CAWSGPPPRQGEGNTIYF
TRBJ2-3 | TRBV6-4 | few | TRBD1 | TGTGCCAGCAGTCCCGGGACAGGGGACACAGATACGCAGTATTTT | CASSPGTGDTDTQYF
TRBJ1-4 | TRBV2 | - | - | TGTGCCAGCACCCAGGAACCCGGCAGCGGGGAAAAACTGTTTTTT | CASTQEPGSGEKLFF
TRBJ2-2 | TRBV6-5 | - | - | TGTGCCAGCAGAGCTACAGGCACCGGGGAGCTGTTTTTT | CASRATGTGELFF
TRBJ2-1 | TRBV10-3 | - | TRBD2 | TGTGCCATCCGTCAACGCGTGGGGACTAGCGCCGACGGGGAGCAGTTCTTC | CAIRQRVGTSADGEQFF
TRBJ2-1 | TRBV24-1 | - | TRBD2 | TGTGCCACCGGAGGGACTAGCGGGATCAATGAGCAGTTCTTC | CATGGTSGINEQFF
TRBJ2-5 | TRBV6-5 | - | TRBD1 | TGTGCCAGCAGTTACGCGACAGGGGAAGAGACCCAGTACTTC | CASSYATGEETQYF
TRBJ2-7 | TRBV7-8 | - | TRBD1 | TGTGCCAGCAGCTTAGACCTAGACAGGGTCTACGAGCAGTACTTC | CASSLDLDRVYEQYF
TRBJ2-1 | TRBV7-9 | few | TRBD2 | TGTGCCAGCAGCTTACGGGAGGCTGGCAATGAGCAGTTCTTC | CASSLREAGNEQFF
TRBJ2-2 | TRBV6-5 | - | - | TGTGCCAGCACAGCCGGGTGGGCCGGGGAGCTGTTTTTT | CASTAGWAGELFF
TRBJ2-1 | TRBV6-4 | - | - | TGTGCCAGCAGCCCAGGTGTTAGCTCCTACAATGAGCAGTTCTTC | CASSPGVSSYNEQFF
TRBJ2-2 | TRBV9 | - | TRBD2 | TGTGCCAGCAGCGGTACTAGCGGGGGTACCGGGGAGCTGTTTTTT | CASSGTSGGTGELFF
TRBJ2-7 | TRBV27 | - | TRBD2 | TGTGCCAGCAGTTTGGGAGCGGGGTTCTACGAGCAGTACTTC | CASSLGAGFYEQYF
TRBJ2-2 | TRBV24-1 | - | - | TGTGCCACCAGTGACCCCGGACAGCCGACCGGGGAGCTGTTTTTT | CATSDPGQPTGELFF
TRBJ1-1 | TRBV30 | - | - | TGTGCCTGGAGTGTACTACAGGGCCTCGAAGCTTTCTTT | CAWSVLQGLEAFF
TRBJ2-1 | TRBV6-5 | - | TRBD1 | TGTGCCTCAACGCCAACAGGGGTAGGCAATGAGCAGTTCTTC | CASTPTGVGNEQFF
TRBJ1-6 | TRBV6-5 | - | - | TGTGCCACCAGGAGGGATAATTCACCCCTCCACTTT | CATRRDNSPLHF